One and the same sample provided the 3 T cell receptor beta chains below, sequenced in a study of T cells expressing NK-cell markers. TCRdb reprocessed the 5' RACE reads and keeps a single row for each CDR3 protein, giving no DNA. The table for this sample gives about 550,000 distinct CDR3 sequences. Sequenced input: blood T cells: a sorted CD56 or NKG2C T cell subset, CD4+ or CD8+ T cells, or bulk PBMC T cells (not recorded which). The receptors were sampled from a man between 18 and 35 years old in good health.

This chain connects TRBV5-1 to TRBJ2-1; TCRdb picks TRBD2, but there is no DNA to check that call. Per the germline V gene, CDR1 is SGHRS and CDR2 is YFSETQ. This CDR3 is 13 amino acids long. CDR3 sequence reads: CASSLAGTSGRFF.

The chain employs TRBV12-3 or TRBV12-4 and TRBJ2-7. This CDR3 has 13 amino acids. CDR3 region: CASSLGITYEQYF.

J is TRBJ1-1 and V is TRBV7-6; TCRdb's assignment of TRBD1 cannot be checked, as there is no DNA. The CDR3 is 14 amino acids. Germline lookup yields CDR1 SGHVS and CDR2 FNYEAQ. CDR3 amino acids: CASSLQGAGTEAFF.